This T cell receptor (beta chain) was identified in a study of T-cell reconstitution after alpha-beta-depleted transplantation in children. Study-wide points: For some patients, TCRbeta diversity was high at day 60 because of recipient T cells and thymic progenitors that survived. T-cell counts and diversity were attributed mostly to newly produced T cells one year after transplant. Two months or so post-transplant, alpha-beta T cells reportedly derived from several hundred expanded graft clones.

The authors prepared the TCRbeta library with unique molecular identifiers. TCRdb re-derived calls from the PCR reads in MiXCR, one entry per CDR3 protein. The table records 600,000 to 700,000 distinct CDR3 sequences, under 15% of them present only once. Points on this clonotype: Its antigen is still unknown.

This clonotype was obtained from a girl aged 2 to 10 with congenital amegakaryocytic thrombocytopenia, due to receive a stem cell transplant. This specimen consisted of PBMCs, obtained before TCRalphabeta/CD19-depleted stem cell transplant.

CDR3 nucleotide sequence: TGTGCCAGCGACGATTCTAATCAGGGCCTTGAAGCTTTCTTT. Protein sequence: CASDDSNQGLEAFF. The chain uses TRBV3-1 and TRBJ1-1; D perhaps matches TRBD1 (5 bases). Trimming cost V 8 bases and J 7 bases, with 20 bases left between them. Germline CDR1 is LGHDT and CDR2 is YNNKEL (reference sequence). The CDR3 has 14 amino acids.